This T cell receptor (beta chain) was retrieved from a study of blood T cell repertoires in COVID-19. Under the authors' procedure: Researchers report that nucleated cell counts were estimated from reference gene primer amplification. Libraries were prepared by immunoSEQ multiplex PCR; TCRdb keeps only in-frame clonotypes and omits some of them. V, J and clone size were drawn from that table, and D and trimming were deduced from the DNA. The table includes about 210,000 clones, about 80% detected once. Germline V gene data show CDR1 as LNHDA and CDR2 as SQIVND (reference sequence). The CDR3 sequence is 16 residues long. Trimming removed 6 bases from V and 0 bases from J, with 18 bases in between.

The TCR originated in a woman older than 75 with COVID-19, enrolled during active disease. V usage is TRBV19 and J usage is TRBJ2-7, with a possible D match to TRBD2 (5 bases). Sequencing was carried out using peripheral blood. The CDR3 DNA is TGTGCCAGTAGCCCCGGGGTCGTGGGTGTCTCCTACGAGCAGTACTTC. This gives the protein CASSPGVVGVSYEQYF.